This is a list of T cell receptor beta chains from one sample in a study of blood T cell repertoires in COVID-19. This table comes from immunoSEQ multiplex PCR, and its TCRdb copy is limited to in-frame clones, with some not included. This sample has under 200,000 clones, with approximately 80% found just once. The sequencing sample was made of peripheral blood. The receptors were gathered from a human donor in a cohort sampled during active COVID-19. Each CDR3 is given with its conserved first and last residue. A D gene is named only where the DNA matches it firmly. Not all rows give a size; the values are once, few, many and, for expanded clones, a class.

TRBV11-3,TRBJ2-1,once,NA,CASSRGAYNEQFF,TGTGCCAGCAGTCGGGGGGCGTACAATGAGCAGTTCTTC
TRBV14,TRBJ2-7,NA,TRBD1,CASSQDRAYEQYF,TGTGCCAGCAGCCAGGACAGGGCCTACGAGCAGTACTTC
TRBV28,TRBJ1-2,NA,NA,CASSLSQGNGYTF,TGTGCCAGCAGTTTATCCCAGGGAAATGGCTACACCTTC
TRBV7-2,TRBJ2-3,NA,NA,CASSLSTRQTDTQYF,TGTGCCAGCAGCTTGTCGACTCGACAGACAGATACGCAGTATTTT
TRBV6-2/TRBV6-3,TRBJ2-1,NA,TRBD2,CASSPHRDYSYNEQFF,TGTGCCAGCAGTCCCCACCGGGACTACTCCTACAATGAGCAGTTCTTC
TRBV27,TRBJ1-2,NA,TRBD1,CASRRQGYGYTF,TGTGCCAGCAGAAGACAGGGTTATGGCTACACCTTC
TRBV4-3,TRBJ2-7,NA,TRBD1,CASSSGQGGYEQYF,TGCGCCAGCAGCTCGGGACAGGGGGGCTACGAGCAGTACTTC
TRBV4-3,TRBJ2-7,NA,NA,CASSQDPLDSFFEQYF,TGCGCCAGCAGCCAAGATCCCTTGGACAGCTTTTTCGAGCAGTACTTC
TRBV6-5,TRBJ1-3,NA,NA,CASSYTGTGNTIYF,TGTGCCAGCAGTTACACAGGGACAGGAAACACCATATATTTT
TRBV5-6,TRBJ2-7,NA,TRBD2,CASSFSLAGVGEQYF,TGTGCCAGCAGCTTCAGTTTAGCGGGAGTCGGTGAGCAGTACTTC
TRBV5-6,TRBJ2-4,few,NA,CASSPPLTVGIQYF,TGTGCCAGCAGCCCCCCCTTGACTGTGGGCATTCAGTACTTC
TRBV6-5,TRBJ2-7,NA,NA,CASRPRDFLPHEQYF,TGTGCCAGCAGACCTAGGGACTTCCTACCCCACGAGCAGTACTTC
TRBV6-2/TRBV6-3,TRBJ1-2,NA,TRBD1,CASSRTGTNYGYTF,TGTGCCAGCAGTAGGACAGGGACTAACTATGGCTACACCTTC
TRBV6-6,TRBJ2-7,NA,NA,CASSYSREGREYF,TGTGCCAGCAGTTACTCGAGGGAAGGCCGGGAGTACTTC
TRBV21-1,TRBJ1-5,once,NA,CASSKSASGYSNQPQHF,TGTGCCAGCAGCAAATCGGCGTCAGGATATAGCAATCAGCCCCAGCATTTT
TRBV12-3/TRBV12-4,TRBJ1-2,NA,TRBD1,CASSGPGGHGYTF,TGTGCCAGCAGCGGGCCAGGGGGCCATGGCTACACCTTC
TRBV7-3,TRBJ2-7,once,NA,CASSLRGGQTYEQYF,TGTGCCAGCAGCTTAAGGGGCGGACAAACCTACGAGCAGTACTTC
TRBV19,TRBJ2-6,NA,NA,CASSIVFGGPLLDSGANVLTF,TGTGCCAGTAGTATAGTGTTCGGGGGGCCCCTTTTAGACTCTGGGGCCAACGTCCTGACTTTC
TRBV3-1/TRBV3-2,TRBJ1-5,few,NA,CASSQDEEQPQHF,TGTGCCAGCAGCCAAGATGAGGAGCAGCCCCAGCATTTT
TRBV13,TRBJ2-1,NA,TRBD2,CASSLGGLANEQFF,TGTGCCAGCAGCTTAGGCGGACTAGCCAATGAGCAGTTCTTC
TRBV5-1,TRBJ1-6,NA,NA,CASSLQTGSSYNSPLHF,TGCGCCAGCAGCTTACAAACAGGGAGCTCCTATAATTCACCCCTCCACTTT
TRBV7-9,TRBJ2-7,NA,TRBD1,CASTKTTGSYEQYF,TGTGCCAGCACCAAAACGACAGGGAGCTACGAGCAGTACTTC
TRBV30,TRBJ1-4,NA,NA,CAWSRGHTTNEKLFF,TGTGCCTGGAGCAGGGGACACACAACTAATGAAAAACTGTTTTTT
TRBV5-1,TRBJ1-1,once,TRBD1,CASSLSGGRTEAFF,TGCGCCAGCAGCTTGTCAGGGGGCCGGACTGAAGCTTTCTTT
TRBV27,TRBJ1-1,NA,NA,CASSFLDRTEAFF,TGTGCCAGCAGTTTTCTAGACAGGACTGAAGCTTTCTTT
TRBV27,TRBJ1-5,NA,TRBD1,CASSPQGNQPQHF,TGTGCCAGCAGTCCACAGGGGAATCAGCCCCAGCATTTT
TRBV3-1/TRBV3-2,TRBJ2-3,NA,TRBD2,CASSQEAWTSSGDTQYF,TGTGCCAGCAGCCAAGAAGCCTGGACTAGCAGTGGGGATACGCAGTATTTT
TRBV27,TRBJ1-3,once,TRBD1,CASRRQGSGNTIYF,TGTGCCAGCAGGCGACAGGGCTCCGGAAACACCATATATTTT
TRBV18,TRBJ2-5,NA,NA,CASSPWEMKTQYF,TGTGCCAGCTCACCGTGGGAGATGAAGACCCAGTACTTC
TRBV6-2/TRBV6-3,TRBJ1-5,NA,NA,CASSLGQTNQPQHF,TGTGCCAGCAGCTTAGGACAGACCAATCAGCCCCAGCATTTT
TRBV11-2,TRBJ1-2,NA,NA,CASSLGSGGNNYGYTF,TGTGCCAGCAGCTTAGGTTCCGGGGGGAACAATTATGGCTACACCTTC
TRBV19,TRBJ2-7,NA,NA,CATSPAGATYEQYF,TGTGCCACCTCCCCGGCGGGGGCCACCTACGAGCAGTACTTC
TRBV5-1,TRBJ2-7,once,TRBD2,CASSTETSGYEQYF,TGCGCCAGCAGCACCGAGACTAGCGGCTACGAGCAGTACTTC
TRBV10-2,TRBJ2-7,NA,TRBD1,CASSESGQRNYEQYF,TGCGCCAGCAGTGAGTCGGGACAGAGAAACTACGAGCAGTACTTC
TRBV11-2,TRBJ2-6,NA,NA,CASSLNGHSGANVLTF,TGTGCCAGCAGCTTGAATGGCCACTCTGGGGCCAACGTCCTGACTTTC
TRBV6-2/TRBV6-3,TRBJ2-7,NA,NA,CASNPRGGPNLEQYF,TGTGCCAGCAACCCGAGAGGAGGACCTAACCTGGAGCAGTACTTC